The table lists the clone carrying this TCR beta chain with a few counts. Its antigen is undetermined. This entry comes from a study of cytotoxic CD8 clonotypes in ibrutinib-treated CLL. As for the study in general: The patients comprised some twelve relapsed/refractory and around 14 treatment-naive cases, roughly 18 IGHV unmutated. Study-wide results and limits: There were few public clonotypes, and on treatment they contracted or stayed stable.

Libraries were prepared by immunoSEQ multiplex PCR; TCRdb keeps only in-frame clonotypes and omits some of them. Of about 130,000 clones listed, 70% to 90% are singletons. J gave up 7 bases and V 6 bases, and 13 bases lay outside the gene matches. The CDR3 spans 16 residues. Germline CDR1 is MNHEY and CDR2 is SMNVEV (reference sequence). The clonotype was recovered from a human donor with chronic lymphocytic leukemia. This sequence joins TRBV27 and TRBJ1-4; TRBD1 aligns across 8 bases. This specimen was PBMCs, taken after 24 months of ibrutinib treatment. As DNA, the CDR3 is TGTGCCAGCAGCCTGACAGGGGTCAGGTTCGGTGAAAAACTGTTTTTT. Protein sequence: CASSLTGVRFGEKLFF.